The present T cell receptor beta chain was sequenced within a study of post-analysis software for immune sequencing data. Whole-study results and caveats: TRBV segments more frequent in patients than in controls numbered roughly 5 and included TRBV5-6, TRBV5-1 and TRBV20-1.

This clonotype was observed a handful of times. The antigen remains undetermined. This CDR3 spans 15 amino acids. CDR1 SGHTA and CDR2 FQGNSA come from the germline V gene. V dropped 4 bases and J dropped 2; count of bases not matched to a gene: 3. The authors incorporated unique molecular identifiers into the TCR beta cDNA libraries. TCRdb re-called the PCR reads with MiXCR, one entry per CDR3 protein. The sample consists of 150,000 to 200,000 distinct CDR3 sequences, 30% to 45% of them appearing once. The input for sequencing was blood, taken after autologous hematopoietic stem cell transplantation. This sequence originates from a girl under 18 with multiple sclerosis. This chain links TRBV7-2 with TRBJ1-5; 9 nucleotides align to TRBD1. The CDR3 DNA sequence: TGTGCCAGCAGCTCCAGACAGGGGGGCAATCAGCCCCAGCATTTT. Translation gives CASSSRQGGNQPQHF.